The clone carrying this TCR beta chain was recorded a few times. Its specificity is unknown. TCRdb redid the calling of the RT-PCR reads with MiXCR, one entry per CDR3 protein. The table lists about 540,000 distinct CDR3 sequences, roughly a quarter of them singletons, with around 2.8% in the top ten. The source of the sample is a study of response to subunit inactivated influenza vaccine. General study results and limits: New T cells are recruited in small numbers by each seasonal influenza vaccination, according to the authors' suggestion.

The CDR3 loop spans 13 amino acids. V lost 10 bases and J 4 bases, leaving 17 bases between the germline ends. Germline V gene sequence: CDR1 MNHEY, CDR2 SVGEGT. The same sample was also used in a study of T cells expressing NK-cell markers. That report notes: What made the TCR beta cDNA was 5'RACE template switching with UMIs. For several experiments, T cell sorting was restricted to the alpha-beta TCR population by means of an anti-gamma-delta TCR antibody.

Sequenced here: CD4+ T cells sorted from PBMCs, sampled roughly 12 days after vaccination. The sequence was collected from a man over 45 who received an inactivated influenza vaccine. This chain connects TRBV6-2 or TRBV6-3 to TRBJ2-7; D is perhaps TRBD1 (6 bases). The CDR3 DNA is TGTGCCACCTCTAAGGACAGCAAGTACGAGCAGTACTTC. It specifies CATSKDSKYEQYF.